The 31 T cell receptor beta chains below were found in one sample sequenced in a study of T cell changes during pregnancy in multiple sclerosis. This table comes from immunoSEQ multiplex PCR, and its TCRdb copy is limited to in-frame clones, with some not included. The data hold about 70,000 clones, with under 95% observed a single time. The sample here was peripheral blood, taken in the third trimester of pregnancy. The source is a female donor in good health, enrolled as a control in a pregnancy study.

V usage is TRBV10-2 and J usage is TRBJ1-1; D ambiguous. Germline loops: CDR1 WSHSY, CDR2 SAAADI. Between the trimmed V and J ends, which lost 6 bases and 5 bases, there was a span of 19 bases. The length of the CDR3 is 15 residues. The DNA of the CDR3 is TGCGCCAGCAGGGCGGGTTTTGTTGGAGCGACTGAAGCTTTCTTT. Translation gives CASRAGFVGATEAFF.

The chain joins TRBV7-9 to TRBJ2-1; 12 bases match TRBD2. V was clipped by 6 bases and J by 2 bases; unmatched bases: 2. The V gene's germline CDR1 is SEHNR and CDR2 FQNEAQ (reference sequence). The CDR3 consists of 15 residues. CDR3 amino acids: CASRSSGGAYNEQFF. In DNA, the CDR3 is TGTGCCAGCAGGTCTAGCGGGGGGGCCTACAATGAGCAGTTCTTC. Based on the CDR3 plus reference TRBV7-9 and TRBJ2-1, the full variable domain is DTGVSQNPRHKITKRGQNVTFRCDPISEHNRLYWYRQTLGQGPEFLTYFQNEAQLEKSRLLSDRFSAERPKGSFSTLEIQRTEQGDSAMYLCASRSSGGAYNEQFFGPGTRLTVL.

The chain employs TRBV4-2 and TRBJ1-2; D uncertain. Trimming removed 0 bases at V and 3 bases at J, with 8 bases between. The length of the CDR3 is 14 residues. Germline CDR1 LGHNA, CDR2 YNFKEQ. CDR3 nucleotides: TGTGCCAGCAGCCAAGATTGGTCGGACTATGGCTACACCTTC. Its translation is CASSQDWSDYGYTF.

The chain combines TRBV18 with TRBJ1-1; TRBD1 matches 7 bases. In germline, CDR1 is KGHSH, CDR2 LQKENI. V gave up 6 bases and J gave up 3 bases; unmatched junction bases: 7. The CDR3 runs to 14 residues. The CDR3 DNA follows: TGTGCCAGCTCCGGAGACAGGGCGGACACTGAAGCTTTCTTT. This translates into CASSGDRADTEAFF. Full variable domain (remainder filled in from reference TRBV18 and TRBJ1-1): NAGVMQNPRHLVRRRGQEARLRCSPMKGHSHVYWYRQLPEEGLKFMVYLQKENIIDESGMPKERFSAEFPKEGPSILRIQQVVRGDSAAYFCASSGDRADTEAFFGQGTRLTVV.

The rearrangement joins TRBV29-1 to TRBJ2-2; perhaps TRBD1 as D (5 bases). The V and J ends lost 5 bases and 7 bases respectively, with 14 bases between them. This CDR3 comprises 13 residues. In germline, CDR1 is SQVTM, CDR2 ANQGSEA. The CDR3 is CSVSPQGSGELFF. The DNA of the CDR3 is TGCAGCGTTTCTCCTCAGGGTAGCGGGGAGCTGTTTTTT.

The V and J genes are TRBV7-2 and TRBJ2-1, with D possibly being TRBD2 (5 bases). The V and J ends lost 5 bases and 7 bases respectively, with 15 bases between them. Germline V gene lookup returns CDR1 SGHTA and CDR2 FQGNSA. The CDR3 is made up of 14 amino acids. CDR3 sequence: CASSRGPGWNEQFF. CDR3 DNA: TGTGCCAGCAGCCGAGGACCGGGGTGGAATGAGCAGTTCTTC.

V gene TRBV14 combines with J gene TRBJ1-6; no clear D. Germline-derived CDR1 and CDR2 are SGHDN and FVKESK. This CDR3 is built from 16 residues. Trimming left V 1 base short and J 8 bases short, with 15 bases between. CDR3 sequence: CASSQGWPAEYSPLHF. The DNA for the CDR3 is TGTGCCAGCAGCCAAGGATGGCCAGCGGAGTATTCACCCCTCCACTTT.

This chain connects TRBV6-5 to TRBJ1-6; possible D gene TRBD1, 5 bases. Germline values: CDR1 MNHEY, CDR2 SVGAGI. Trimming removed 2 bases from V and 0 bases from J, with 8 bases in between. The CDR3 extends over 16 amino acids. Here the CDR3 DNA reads TGTGCCAGCAGTTACCGACAGAACTCCTATAATTCACCCCTCCACTTT. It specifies CASSYRQNSYNSPLHF.

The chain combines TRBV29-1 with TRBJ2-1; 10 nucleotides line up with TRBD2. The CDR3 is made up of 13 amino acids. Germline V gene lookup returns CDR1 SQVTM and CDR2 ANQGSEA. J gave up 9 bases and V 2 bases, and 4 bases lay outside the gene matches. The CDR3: CSVESGGAPEQFF. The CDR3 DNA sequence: TGCAGCGTTGAAAGCGGGGGGGCACCTGAGCAGTTCTTC.

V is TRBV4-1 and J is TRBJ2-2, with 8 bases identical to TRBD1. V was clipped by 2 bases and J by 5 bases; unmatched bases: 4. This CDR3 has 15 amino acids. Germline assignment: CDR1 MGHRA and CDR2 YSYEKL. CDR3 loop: CASSQPGGRTGELFF. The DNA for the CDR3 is TGCGCCAGCAGCCAACCAGGGGGCCGAACCGGGGAGCTGTTTTTT.

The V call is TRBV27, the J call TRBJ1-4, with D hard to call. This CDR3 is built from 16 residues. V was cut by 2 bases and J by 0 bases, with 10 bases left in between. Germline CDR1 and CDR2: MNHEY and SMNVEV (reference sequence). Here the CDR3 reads CASSLLGGATNEKLFF. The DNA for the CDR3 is TGTGCCAGCAGTTTACTAGGCGGGGCAACTAATGAAAAACTGTTTTTT.

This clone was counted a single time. The CDR3 region is CASGLVRGEQYF. CDR3 nucleotide sequence: TGTGCTAGTGGTTTGGTACGCGGCGAGCAGTACTTC. V usage is TRBV12-5 and J usage is TRBJ2-7; no clear D gene. The length of the CDR3 is 12 residues. Germline lookup yields CDR1 LGHNT and CDR2 FRNRAP. Trimming removed 0 bases at V and 6 bases at J, with 6 bases between.

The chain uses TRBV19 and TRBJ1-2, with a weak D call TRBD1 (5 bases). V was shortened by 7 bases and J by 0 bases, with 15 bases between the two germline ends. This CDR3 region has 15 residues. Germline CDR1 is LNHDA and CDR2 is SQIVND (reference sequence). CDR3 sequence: CASNTGTTPNYGYTF. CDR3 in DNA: TGTGCCAGTAACACCGGGACTACTCCTAACTATGGCTACACCTTC.

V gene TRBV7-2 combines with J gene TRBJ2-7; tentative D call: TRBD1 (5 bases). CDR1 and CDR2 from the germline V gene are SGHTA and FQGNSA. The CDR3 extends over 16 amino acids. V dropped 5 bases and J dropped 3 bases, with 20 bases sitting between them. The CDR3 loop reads CASSKAKGVLSYEQYF. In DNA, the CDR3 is TGTGCCAGCAGCAAAGCAAAAGGGGTCCTAAGCTACGAGCAGTACTTC.

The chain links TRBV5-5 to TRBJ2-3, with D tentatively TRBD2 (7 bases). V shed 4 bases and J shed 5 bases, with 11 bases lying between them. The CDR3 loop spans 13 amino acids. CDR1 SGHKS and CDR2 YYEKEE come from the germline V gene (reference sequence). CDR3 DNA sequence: TGTGCCAGCAGCCGGGGGGCCGGAGATACGCAGTATTTT. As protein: CASSRGAGDTQYF.

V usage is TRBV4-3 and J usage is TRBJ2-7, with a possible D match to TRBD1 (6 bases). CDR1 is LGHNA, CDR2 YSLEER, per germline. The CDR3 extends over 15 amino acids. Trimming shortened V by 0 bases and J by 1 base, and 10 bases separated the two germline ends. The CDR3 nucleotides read TGCGCCAGCAGCCAAGAACCGGGACAATCCTACGAGCAGTACTTC. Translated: CASSQEPGQSYEQYF.

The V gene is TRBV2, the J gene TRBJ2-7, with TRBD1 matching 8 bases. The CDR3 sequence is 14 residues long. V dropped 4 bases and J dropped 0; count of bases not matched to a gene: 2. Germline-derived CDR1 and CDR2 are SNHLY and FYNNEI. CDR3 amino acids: CASSATGASYEQYF. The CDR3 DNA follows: TGTGCCAGCAGTGCGACAGGGGCCTCCTACGAGCAGTACTTC.

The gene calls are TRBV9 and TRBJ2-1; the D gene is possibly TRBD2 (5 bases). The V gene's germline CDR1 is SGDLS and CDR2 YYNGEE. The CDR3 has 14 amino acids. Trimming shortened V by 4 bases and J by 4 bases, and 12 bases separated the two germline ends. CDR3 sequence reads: CASSRGPGYNEQFF. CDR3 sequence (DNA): TGTGCCAGCAGCCGAGGCCCGGGGTACAATGAGCAGTTCTTC.

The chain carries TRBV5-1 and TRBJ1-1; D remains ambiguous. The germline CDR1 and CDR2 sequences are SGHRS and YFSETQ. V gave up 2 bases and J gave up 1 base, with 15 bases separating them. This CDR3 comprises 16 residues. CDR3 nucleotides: TGCGCCAGCAGCTTTACCGGGTTGGGTTCGAACACTGAAGCTTTCTTT. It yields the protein CASSFTGLGSNTEAFF. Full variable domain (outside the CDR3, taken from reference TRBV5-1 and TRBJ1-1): KAGVTQTPRYLIKTRGQQVTLSCSPISGHRSVSWYQQTPGQGLQFLFEYFSETQRNKGNFPGRFSGRQFSNSRSEMNVSTLELGDSALYLCASSFTGLGSNTEAFFGQGTRLTVV.

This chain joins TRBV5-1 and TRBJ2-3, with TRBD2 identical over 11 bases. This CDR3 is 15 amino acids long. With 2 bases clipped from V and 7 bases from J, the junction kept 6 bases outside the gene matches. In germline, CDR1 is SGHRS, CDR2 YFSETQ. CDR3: CASSFLAGGPNTQYF. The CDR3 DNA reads TGCGCCAGCAGCTTTCTAGCGGGGGGTCCGAATACGCAGTATTTT.

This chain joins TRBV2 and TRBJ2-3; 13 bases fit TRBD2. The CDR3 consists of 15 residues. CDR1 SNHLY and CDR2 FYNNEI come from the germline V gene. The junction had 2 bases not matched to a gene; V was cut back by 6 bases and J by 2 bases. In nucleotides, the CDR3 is TGTGCCAGCAGCGGGACTAGCGGGACCACAGATACGCAGTATTTT. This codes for CASSGTSGTTDTQYF.

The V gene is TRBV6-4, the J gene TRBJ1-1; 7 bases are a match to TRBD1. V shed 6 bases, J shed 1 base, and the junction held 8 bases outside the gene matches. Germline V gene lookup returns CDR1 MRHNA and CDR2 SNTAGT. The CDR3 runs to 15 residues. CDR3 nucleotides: TGTGCCAGCAGGGCCCGACAGGGTACGAACACTGAAGCTTTCTTT. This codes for CASRARQGTNTEAFF.

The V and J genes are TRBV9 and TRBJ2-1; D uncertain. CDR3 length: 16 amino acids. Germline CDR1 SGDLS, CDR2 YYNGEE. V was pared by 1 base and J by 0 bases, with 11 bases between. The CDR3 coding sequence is TGTGCCAGCAGCGTATCGCCTGAGAGCTCCTACAATGAGCAGTTCTTC. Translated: CASSVSPESSYNEQFF. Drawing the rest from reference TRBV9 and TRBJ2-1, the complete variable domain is DSGVTQTPKHLITATGQRVTLRCSPRSGDLSVYWYQQSLDQGLQFLIQYYNGEERAKGNILERFSAQQFPDLHSELNLSSLELGDSALYFCASSVSPESSYNEQFFGPGTRLTVL.

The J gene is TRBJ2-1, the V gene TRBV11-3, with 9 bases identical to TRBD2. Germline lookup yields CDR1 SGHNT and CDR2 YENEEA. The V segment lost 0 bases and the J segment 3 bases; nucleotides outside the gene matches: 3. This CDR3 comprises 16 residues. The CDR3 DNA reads TGTGCCAGCAGCTTAGATAGCGGGGGCCTCTACAATGAGCAGTTCTTC. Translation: CASSLDSGGLYNEQFF.

The CDR3 here is CATSRKRGGLDTQYF. The CDR3 DNA follows: TGTGCCACCAGCAGAAAGCGGGGGGGCTTAGATACGCAGTATTTT. V usage is TRBV15 and J usage is TRBJ2-3; TRBD2 matches 10 bases. V lost 2 bases to trimming and J lost 5 bases; unmatched junction nucleotides: 4. CDR1 and CDR2 from the germline V gene are LNHNV and YYDKDF (reference sequence). This CDR3 has 15 amino acids.

The chain's CDR3 is CASSSGDLLRGANVLTF. In DNA, the CDR3 is TGCGCCAGCAGCTCGGGGGATCTTCTACGTGGGGCCAACGTCCTGACTTTC. The V gene is TRBV5-1, the J gene TRBJ2-6; the D gene is possibly TRBD2 (6 bases). Trimming took off 3 bases at V and 3 bases at J, with 16 bases between the two ends. Germline V CDR1 and CDR2: SGHRS, YFSETQ. This CDR3 has 17 amino acids. The variable domain in full, with the rest retrieved from reference TRBV5-1 and TRBJ2-6, is KAGVTQTPRYLIKTRGQQVTLSCSPISGHRSVSWYQQTPGQGLQFLFEYFSETQRNKGNFPGRFSGRQFSNSRSEMNVSTLELGDSALYLCASSSGDLLRGANVLTFGAGSRLTVL.

CDR3 nucleotide sequence: TGTGCCAGCAGCCAAGAGGGAGACAGGGTACTTTACCCAAACACCATATATTTT. Residues: CASSQEGDRVLYPNTIYF. The V gene is TRBV14, the J gene TRBJ1-3, with 7 positions matching TRBD1. There are 18 residues in the CDR3. CDR1 and CDR2 from the germline V gene are SGHDN and FVKESK. V lost 0 bases, J lost 6 bases, and 14 bases stayed unmatched.

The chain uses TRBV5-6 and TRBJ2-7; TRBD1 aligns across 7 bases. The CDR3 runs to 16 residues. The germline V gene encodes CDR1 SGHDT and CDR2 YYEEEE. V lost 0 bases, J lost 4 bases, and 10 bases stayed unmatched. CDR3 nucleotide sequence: TGTGCCAGCAGCTTGGCCAGACAGGGCGGGCAATACGAGCAGTACTTC. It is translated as CASSLARQGGQYEQYF.

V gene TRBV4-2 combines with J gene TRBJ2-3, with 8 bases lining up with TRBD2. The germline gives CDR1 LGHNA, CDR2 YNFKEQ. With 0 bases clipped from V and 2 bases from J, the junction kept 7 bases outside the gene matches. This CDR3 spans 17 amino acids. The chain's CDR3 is CASSQDAAGGFTDTQYF. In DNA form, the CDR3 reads TGTGCCAGCAGCCAAGATGCGGCGGGGGGCTTCACAGATACGCAGTATTTT.

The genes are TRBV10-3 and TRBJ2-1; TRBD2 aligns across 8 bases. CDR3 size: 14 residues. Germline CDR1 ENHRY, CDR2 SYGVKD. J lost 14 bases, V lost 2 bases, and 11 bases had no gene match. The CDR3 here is CAISEVEGLETKFF. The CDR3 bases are TGTGCCATCAGTGAGGTTGAGGGACTAGAAACCAAGTTCTTC.

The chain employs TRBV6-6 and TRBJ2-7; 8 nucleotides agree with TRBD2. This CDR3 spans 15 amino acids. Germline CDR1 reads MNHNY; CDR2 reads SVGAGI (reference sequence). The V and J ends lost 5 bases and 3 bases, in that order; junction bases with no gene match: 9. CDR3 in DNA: TGTGCCAGCAGTAGATCACTAGCGGCCAGCTACGAGCAGTACTTC. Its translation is CASSRSLAASYEQYF.